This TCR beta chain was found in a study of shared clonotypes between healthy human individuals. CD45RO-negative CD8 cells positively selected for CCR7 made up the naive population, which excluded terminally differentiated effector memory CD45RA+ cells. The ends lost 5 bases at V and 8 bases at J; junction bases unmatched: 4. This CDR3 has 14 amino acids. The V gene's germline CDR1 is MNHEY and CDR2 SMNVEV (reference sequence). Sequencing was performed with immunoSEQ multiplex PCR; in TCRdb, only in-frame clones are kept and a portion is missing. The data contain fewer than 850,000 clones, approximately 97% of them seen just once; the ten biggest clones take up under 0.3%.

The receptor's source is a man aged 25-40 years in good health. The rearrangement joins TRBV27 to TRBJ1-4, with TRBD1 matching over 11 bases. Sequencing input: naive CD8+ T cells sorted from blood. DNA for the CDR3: TGTGCCAGCAGTATGGACAGGGGGCGAGAAAAACTGTTTTTT. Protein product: CASSMDRGREKLFF. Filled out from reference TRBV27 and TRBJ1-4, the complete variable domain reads EAQVTQNPRYLITVTGKKLTVTCSQNMNHEYMSWYRQDPGLGLRQIYYSMNVEVTDKGDVPEGYKVSRKEKRNFPLILESPSPNQTSLYFCASSMDRGREKLFFGSGTQLSVL.